This T cell receptor beta chain comes out of a study of blood T cell repertoires in COVID-19. The overall study: Collection of acute and convalescent COVID-19 samples took place in the United States, Italy and Spain. PBMCs, B-cell-depleted T cells, or T cells provided the cDNA or gDNA that made up the material.

Original processing methods: Using reference gene primer amplification, nucleated cell counts were estimated. Clones were sequenced by immunoSEQ multiplex PCR, and TCRdb holds only the in-frame ones, with some missing. That table furnishes V, J and clone size, whereas the DNA furnished D and trimming. The table shows around 110,000 clones, with about 90% occurring only once. The length of the CDR3 is 13 residues. Trimming at V came to 6 bases and at J to 0 bases, leaving 1 base not matched to a gene. Germline V gene lookup returns CDR1 MDHEN and CDR2 SYDVKM. The sample comprised peripheral blood. This sequence joins TRBV28 and TRBJ2-7, with TRBD2 matching 8 bases. This TCR derives from a man aged 40-50 years with active or convalescent COVID-19. CDR3 residues: CASRGTSSYEQYF. The CDR3 bases are TGTGCCAGCAGGGGGACTAGCTCCTACGAGCAGTACTTC.